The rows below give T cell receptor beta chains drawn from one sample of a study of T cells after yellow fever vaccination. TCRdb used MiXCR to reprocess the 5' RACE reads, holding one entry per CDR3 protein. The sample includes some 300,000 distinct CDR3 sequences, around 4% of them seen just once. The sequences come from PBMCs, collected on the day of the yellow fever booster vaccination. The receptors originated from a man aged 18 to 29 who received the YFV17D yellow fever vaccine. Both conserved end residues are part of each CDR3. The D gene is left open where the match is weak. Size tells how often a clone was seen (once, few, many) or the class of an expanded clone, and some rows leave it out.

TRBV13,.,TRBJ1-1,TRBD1,TGTGCCAGCAGCTTAGGGACAGGGTCGGCTTTCTTT,CASSLGTGSAFF
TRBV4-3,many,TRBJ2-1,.,TGCGCCAGCAGCCAAGAACTATTCTTACAGGGCCATGAGCAGTTCTTC,CASSQELFLQGHEQFF
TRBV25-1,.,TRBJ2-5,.,TGTGCCAGCAGTGACCGGGCGACCCAGTACTTC,CASSDRATQYF
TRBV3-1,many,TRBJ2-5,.,TGTGCCAGCAGCCACGAGTCGAGGACCCAGTACTTC,CASSHESRTQYF
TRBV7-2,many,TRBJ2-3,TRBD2,TGTGCCAGCAGCTTAAACGGGGGGTTTATAACAGATACGCAGTATTTT,CASSLNGGFITDTQYF
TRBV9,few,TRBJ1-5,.,TGTGCCAGCAGCACTCGGGACGGTCCCCAGCATTTT,CASSTRDGPQHF
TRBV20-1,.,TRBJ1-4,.,TGCAGTGCCAGAGAAGGGGGTAGGGGGAATGAAAAACTGTTTTTT,CSAREGGRGNEKLFF
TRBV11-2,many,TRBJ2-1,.,TGTGCCAGCAGCTTATCGCCCTTGGGGGGGCTTTCCTACAATGAGCAGTTCTTC,CASSLSPLGGLSYNEQFF
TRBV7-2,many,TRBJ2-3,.,TGTGCCAGCAGCTTAGGGACTGTCGCAGATACGCAGTATTTT,CASSLGTVADTQYF
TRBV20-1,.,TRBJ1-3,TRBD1,TGCAGTGCTAGGGGGGACAGGGGGCTTGGAAACACCATATATTTT,CSARGDRGLGNTIYF
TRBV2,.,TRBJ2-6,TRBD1,TGTGCCAGCAGTCAGACAGGGATGGGCTCTGGGGCCAACGTCCTGACTTTC,CASSQTGMGSGANVLTF
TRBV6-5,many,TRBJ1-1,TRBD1,TGTGCCAGCGAGAACAGGGGGAACACTGAAGCTTTCTTT,CASENRGNTEAFF
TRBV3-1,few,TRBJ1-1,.,TGTGCCAGCAGCCAATTTGGGGGGAACACTGAAGCTTTCTTT,CASSQFGGNTEAFF
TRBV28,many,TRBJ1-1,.,TGTGCCAGCAGTTTCGGGGACCGTAGGATGAACACTGAAGCTTTCTTT,CASSFGDRRMNTEAFF
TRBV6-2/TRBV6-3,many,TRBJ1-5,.,TGTGCCAGCAGTTACGGGGGGCTCGGGAATCAGCCCCAGCATTTT,CASSYGGLGNQPQHF
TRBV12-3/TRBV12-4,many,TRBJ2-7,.,TGTGCCAGCAGTCGGGGGTCGAGGTCCTACGAGCAGTACTTC,CASSRGSRSYEQYF
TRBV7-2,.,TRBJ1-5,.,TGTGCCAGCAGCCTAATGTGGGACAGCAATCAGCCCCAGCATTTT,CASSLMWDSNQPQHF